This TCR beta chain was observed in a study of blood T cells in healthy people across ages. The second PCR ran roughly 6 to 11 cycles with a sample-barcoded 5' primer and J-beta primers. TCRdb analysed the 5' RACE reads with MiXCR anew, one entry per CDR3 protein. This sample carries about 900,000 distinct CDR3 sequences, around 48% of them seen once, and the ten largest clones take over 10%. The sample consisted of blood. The receptor's source is a man younger than 40 in good health.

The CDR3 here is CASSQDPFNEKLFF. CDR3 in DNA: TGCGCCAGCAGCCAAGACCCCTTTAATGAAAAACTGTTTTTT. This chain links TRBV4-1 with TRBJ1-4; D is uncertain. The V and J ends lost 0 bases and 4 bases respectively, with 6 bases between them. Germline CDR1 and CDR2: MGHRA and YSYEKL. The CDR3 contains 14 residues.